Below, one T cell receptor (beta chain) is given with its context. This specimen belongs to a study of blood T cell repertoires in COVID-19. Data came from immunoSEQ multiplex PCR; TCRdb stores just in-frame clones and leaves some out. The table has a few hundred thousand clones, 70% to 90% seen once. The CDR3 runs to 12 residues. The J segment lost 5 bases and the V segment lost 8 bases, leaving 5 bases of the junction unmatched. Cohort 3 recovered donors had two negative PCRs, clearance, or symptom resolution. The chain links TRBV12-3 or TRBV12-4 to TRBJ1-2; 7 bases align to TRBD1. This receptor was identified in a man aged 40-49 years who had recovered from COVID-19. Specimen: PBMCs or T cells enriched from blood (not recorded which). The CDR3 protein is CASGARGYGYTF. The CDR3 bases are TGTGCCAGCGGGGCCAGGGGGTATGGCTACACCTTC.